The T cell receptor (beta chain) described here comes from a study of blood T cell repertoires in COVID-19. In the study overall: There were acute and convalescent COVID-19 samples, and they came from the United States, Italy and Spain.

This table comes from immunoSEQ multiplex PCR, and its TCRdb copy is limited to in-frame clones, with some not included. This repertoire shows about 200,000 clones, about nine tenths found once; its top ten account for around 3.7%. Those enrolled, adults aged 18 to 89 years, came from 25 or so US areas. Germline loops: CDR1 SQVTM, CDR2 ANQGSEA. V gave up 4 bases and J gave up 10 bases, with 14 bases separating them. This CDR3 is 12 amino acids long. This receptor was taken from a woman aged 25 to 45 with acute COVID-19. The chain links TRBV29-1 to TRBJ2-1; a weak D match, TRBD2 (5 bases). Sequencing was carried out using PBMCs or T cells enriched from blood (not recorded which). For the CDR3, the DNA is TGCAGCGTTGGATTAAGGACTTACGAGCAGTTCTTC. Encoded protein: CSVGLRTYEQFF.